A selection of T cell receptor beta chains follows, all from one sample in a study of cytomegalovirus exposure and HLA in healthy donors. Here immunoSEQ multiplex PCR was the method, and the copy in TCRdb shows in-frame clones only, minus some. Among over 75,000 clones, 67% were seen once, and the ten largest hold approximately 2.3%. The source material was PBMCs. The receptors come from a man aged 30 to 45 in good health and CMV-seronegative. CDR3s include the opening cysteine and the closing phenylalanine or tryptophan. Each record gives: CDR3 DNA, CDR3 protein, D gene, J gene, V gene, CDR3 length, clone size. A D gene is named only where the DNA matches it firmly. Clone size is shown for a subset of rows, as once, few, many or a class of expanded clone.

DNA: TGTGCCTGGGTTACAGGGATCGGGGCTAACTATGGCTACACCTTC
CDR3: CAWVTGIGANYGYTF
D: -
J: TRBJ1-2
V: TRBV30
length: 15
size: -

DNA: TGTGCCAGCAGCTGGACAGTTGAAAAACTGTTTTTT
CDR3: CASSWTVEKLFF
D: -
J: TRBJ1-4
V: TRBV7-9
length: 12
size: -

DNA: TGCGCCAGCAGCCAAGATGCCCCGTGGACAGTAGGGAACACTGAAGCTTTCTTT
CDR3: CASSQDAPWTVGNTEAFF
D: -
J: TRBJ1-1
V: TRBV4-3
length: 18
size: -

DNA: TGTGCCAGCAGCCTCGGGACAGGGGGTAGCAATCAGCCCCAGCATTTT
CDR3: CASSLGTGGSNQPQHF
D: TRBD1
J: TRBJ1-5
V: TRBV7-9
length: 16
size: -

DNA: TGTGCCAGCAGCTTAGTGGAGGGTTATGAGCAGTTCTTC
CDR3: CASSLVEGYEQFF
D: -
J: TRBJ2-1
V: TRBV11-2
length: 13
size: -

DNA: TGTGCCAGCAGTTTGGGGACAGGGGGATCACCCCTCCACTTT
CDR3: CASSLGTGGSPLHF
D: TRBD1
J: TRBJ1-6
V: TRBV6-5
length: 14
size: -

DNA: TGTGCTAGCCGGCCGGGACAGGGATACAATGAGCAGTTCTTC
CDR3: CASRPGQGYNEQFF
D: TRBD1
J: TRBJ2-1
V: TRBV12-5
length: 14
size: -

DNA: TGTGCCAGCAGCCCCGGGGACAGGGCGTACGAGCAGTACTTC
CDR3: CASSPGDRAYEQYF
D: TRBD1
J: TRBJ2-7
V: TRBV9
length: 14
size: -

DNA: TGCGCCAGCAGCGGGGTGCGGGGTTTAGGAGAGACCCAGTACTTC
CDR3: CASSGVRGLGETQYF
D: -
J: TRBJ2-5
V: TRBV4-3
length: 15
size: -

DNA: TGCGCCAGCAGCCAAGAGAGGTGGGGACAGGACACAGATACGCAGTATTTT
CDR3: CASSQERWGQDTDTQYF
D: TRBD1
J: TRBJ2-3
V: TRBV4-1
length: 17
size: -

DNA: TGTGCCAGCACGTCGGGGACATTTCTCTATGGCTACACCTTC
CDR3: CASTSGTFLYGYTF
D: -
J: TRBJ1-2
V: TRBV7-2
length: 14
size: -

DNA: TGTGCCACCAGAGGGGGACAAGCTGTCTCCTATGGCTACACCTTC
CDR3: CATRGGQAVSYGYTF
D: -
J: TRBJ1-2
V: TRBV15
length: 15
size: -

DNA: TGTGCCAGCAGCTACCGGACAGGGCCTGAAAAACTGTTTTTT
CDR3: CASSYRTGPEKLFF
D: TRBD1
J: TRBJ1-4
V: TRBV7-9
length: 14
size: once

DNA: TGCGCCAGCAGCCAAGATAAGATAACATGGGCTTTCTTT
CDR3: CASSQDKITWAFF
D: -
J: TRBJ1-1
V: TRBV4-1
length: 13
size: -

DNA: TGTGCCAGCAGTTGGACTAGAGGGGCCAAAAACATTCAGTACTTC
CDR3: CASSWTRGAKNIQYF
D: TRBD2
J: TRBJ2-4
V: TRBV6-1
length: 15
size: few

DNA: TGTGCCAGCAGCTTAGCGCCAGGGACCTACGAGCAGTACTTC
CDR3: CASSLAPGTYEQYF
D: -
J: TRBJ2-7
V: TRBV7-6
length: 14
size: -

DNA: TGTGCCAGCAGCATATTACAGGGGGCAGGTGGCTACACCTTC
CDR3: CASSILQGAGGYTF
D: TRBD1
J: TRBJ1-2
V: TRBV7-2
length: 14
size: -

DNA: TGCGCCAGCAGCCTCAGACAGGGGGCGTACGAGCAGTACTTC
CDR3: CASSLRQGAYEQYF
D: TRBD1
J: TRBJ2-7
V: TRBV5-1
length: 14
size: -

DNA: TGTGCCAGCAGCGTAGGTTGGGGGGACTATAGCAATCAGCCCCAGCATTTT
CDR3: CASSVGWGDYSNQPQHF
D: -
J: TRBJ1-5
V: TRBV9
length: 17
size: -

DNA: TGTGCCATCAGTGAGTCGAAAGGGGGGGCTAACGATGAGCAGTTCTTC
CDR3: CAISESKGGANDEQFF
D: -
J: TRBJ2-1
V: TRBV10-3
length: 16
size: -

DNA: TGTGCCAGCTCACCACCGGAGAGGAGGCCTCAGTACTTC
CDR3: CASSPPERRPQYF
D: -
J: TRBJ2-7
V: TRBV18
length: 13
size: -

DNA: TGTGCCAGCAGCGTGGACACCGAGCAGTACTTC
CDR3: CASSVDTEQYF
D: -
J: TRBJ2-7
V: TRBV6-5
length: 11
size: -

DNA: TGTGCCAGCAGTTTAGGGACTAGCGGGAGGTTAGCCAAAAACATTCAGTACTTC
CDR3: CASSLGTSGRLAKNIQYF
D: TRBD2
J: TRBJ2-4
V: TRBV27
length: 18
size: -

DNA: TGCGCCAGCAGCCCGACAGGGGGGACCTGGGAGCTGTTTTTT
CDR3: CASSPTGGTWELFF
D: TRBD1
J: TRBJ2-2
V: TRBV5-1
length: 14
size: -

DNA: TGCGCCAGCAGCTTTGGGGTTCGAAGCGGGAGTGAGCAGTACTTC
CDR3: CASSFGVRSGSEQYF
D: TRBD2
J: TRBJ2-7
V: TRBV5-1
length: 15
size: -

DNA: TGTGCCAGCAGCGCCGGCGGGTCGGGGATCTCCTACGAGCAGTACTTC
CDR3: CASSAGGSGISYEQYF
D: -
J: TRBJ2-7
V: TRBV9
length: 16
size: once

DNA: TGTGCCAGCAGACCCGACAGGGGGGAACACTACAATGAGCAGTTCTTC
CDR3: CASRPDRGEHYNEQFF
D: TRBD1
J: TRBJ2-1
V: TRBV28
length: 16
size: once

DNA: TGTGCCAGCAGTGGGGGGACCGATGCCTACGAGCAGTACTTC
CDR3: CASSGGTDAYEQYF
D: -
J: TRBJ2-7
V: TRBV6-5
length: 14
size: once

DNA: TGTGCCAGCAGGGGGCTAAGCTCCTACGAGCAGTACTTC
CDR3: CASRGLSSYEQYF
D: -
J: TRBJ2-7
V: TRBV27
length: 13
size: -

DNA: TGTGCCAGCAGTGCACAGGGCGACTATGGCTACACCTTC
CDR3: CASSAQGDYGYTF
D: -
J: TRBJ1-2
V: TRBV2
length: 13
size: -

DNA: TGTGCCAGCAGCCCTAGGGACAGAGCCTACGAGCAGTACTTC
CDR3: CASSPRDRAYEQYF
D: TRBD1
J: TRBJ2-7
V: TRBV7-2
length: 14
size: few

DNA: TGTGCCAGCAGCGTAGGGCACATGAACACTGAAGCTTTCTTT
CDR3: CASSVGHMNTEAFF
D: -
J: TRBJ1-1
V: TRBV9
length: 14
size: -

DNA: TGCGCCAGCAGTGATACACAGAGCACTGAAGCTTTCTTT
CDR3: CASSDTQSTEAFF
D: -
J: TRBJ1-1
V: TRBV5-1
length: 13
size: few

DNA: TGTGCCAGCAGTAGGGACAGGGGAGTGAACTATGGCTACACCTTC
CDR3: CASSRDRGVNYGYTF
D: TRBD1
J: TRBJ1-2
V: TRBV6-5
length: 15
size: -

DNA: TGTGCCAGCGCCGGGGGTTGGAATGCCTACGAGCAGTACTTC
CDR3: CASAGGWNAYEQYF
D: -
J: TRBJ2-7
V: TRBV27
length: 14
size: -

DNA: TGTGCCAGCAGCTTAACGGTAGCGGGAGACGAGACCCAGTACTTC
CDR3: CASSLTVAGDETQYF
D: TRBD2
J: TRBJ2-5
V: TRBV7-9
length: 15
size: -

DNA: TGCGCCACCCGCCGGGACAGGGGGCGAGGCACAGATACGCAGTATTTT
CDR3: CATRRDRGRGTDTQYF
D: TRBD1
J: TRBJ2-3
V: TRBV5-1
length: 16
size: -

DNA: TGTGCCTGGAGTTCCCCAACAGCCAATCCCTACGAGCAGTACTTC
CDR3: CAWSSPTANPYEQYF
D: -
J: TRBJ2-7
V: TRBV30
length: 15
size: -

DNA: TGTGCCAGCAGCTTAGGGAGGGACAGTCCCCGACTAAATCAGCCCCAGCATTTT
CDR3: CASSLGRDSPRLNQPQHF
D: TRBD1
J: TRBJ1-5
V: TRBV7-2
length: 18
size: -

DNA: TGTGCCAGCAGTGATAGCGGCCGGATGGGAAACACCATATATTTT
CDR3: CASSDSGRMGNTIYF
D: -
J: TRBJ1-3
V: TRBV2
length: 15
size: -

DNA: TGTGCCTGGAGTCTATGGACAGGGGCGTACCAAGAGGCCCAGTACTTC
CDR3: CAWSLWTGAYQEAQYF
D: TRBD1
J: TRBJ2-5
V: TRBV30
length: 16
size: -

DNA: TGTGCCAGCAGCTTGGGCGGGGTGAGCTCCTACGAGCAGTACTTC
CDR3: CASSLGGVSSYEQYF
D: -
J: TRBJ2-7
V: TRBV5-4
length: 15
size: -

DNA: TGCGCCAGCAGCCAAGATCAAGAAGCGGGGACCTACGAGCAGTACTTC
CDR3: CASSQDQEAGTYEQYF
D: TRBD2
J: TRBJ2-7
V: TRBV4-3
length: 16
size: -

DNA: TGTGCCAGCAGTTTTCGGGACACATATAACTATGGCTACACCTTC
CDR3: CASSFRDTYNYGYTF
D: -
J: TRBJ1-2
V: TRBV28
length: 15
size: -

DNA: TGTGCCACGGTCAGCGGGAGTCATTACGAGCAGTACTTC
CDR3: CATVSGSHYEQYF
D: TRBD2
J: TRBJ2-7
V: TRBV6-5
length: 13
size: few

DNA: TGCGCCAGCAGCTTGGACTTACTGAACACTGAAGCTTTCTTT
CDR3: CASSLDLLNTEAFF
D: -
J: TRBJ1-1
V: TRBV5-1
length: 14
size: -

DNA: TGTGCCAGCAGCGTTGCTACAGGGCGTGGAGTTAACACCGGGGAGCTGTTTTTT
CDR3: CASSVATGRGVNTGELFF
D: -
J: TRBJ2-2
V: TRBV7-9
length: 18
size: -

DNA: TGTGCCAGCAGTCCCCCTCAGACAGGACCAATGAACACTGAAGCTTTCTTT
CDR3: CASSPPQTGPMNTEAFF
D: -
J: TRBJ1-1
V: TRBV25-1
length: 17
size: -

DNA: TGTGCCTGGAGTCCCCCGCCAAGACGGGGGGGCAATCAGCCCCAGCATTTT
CDR3: CAWSPPPRRGGNQPQHF
D: -
J: TRBJ1-5
V: TRBV30
length: 17
size: -

DNA: TGTGCCTGGAGTGTAAGGTGGGGCGAAAAACTGTTTTTT
CDR3: CAWSVRWGEKLFF
D: -
J: TRBJ1-4
V: TRBV30
length: 13
size: -

DNA: TGTGCCAGCAGCCTTGACAGGGGACGAGGTCAGCCCCAGCATTTT
CDR3: CASSLDRGRGQPQHF
D: TRBD1
J: TRBJ1-5
V: TRBV11-2
length: 15
size: -

DNA: TGCGCCAGCAGGGTGGATGATGAGGCCTCCTACAATGAGCAGTTCTTC
CDR3: CASRVDDEASYNEQFF
D: -
J: TRBJ2-1
V: TRBV5-1
length: 16
size: -

DNA: TGCGCCAGCAGCTCGACAGGGGGCTTTTACGAGCAGTACTTC
CDR3: CASSSTGGFYEQYF
D: TRBD1
J: TRBJ2-7
V: TRBV5-1
length: 14
size: few

DNA: TGTGCCACCAGCAATACAGGCCCCTACGAGCAGTACTTC
CDR3: CATSNTGPYEQYF
D: -
J: TRBJ2-7
V: TRBV15
length: 13
size: once

DNA: TGTGCCAGCACTGCGACTCTTAATGAAAAACTGTTTTTT
CDR3: CASTATLNEKLFF
D: -
J: TRBJ1-4
V: TRBV28
length: 13
size: -